Following are 2 T cell receptor beta chains from one sample sequenced in a study of blood T cell repertoires in COVID-19. Data came from immunoSEQ multiplex PCR; TCRdb stores just in-frame clones and leaves some out. The table includes approximately 270,000 clones, 70% to 90% detected once. Sequencing was done on a sample of PBMCs or T cells enriched from blood (not recorded which). The receptors come from a woman aged 30 to 39 who had recovered from COVID-19.

CDR3 sequence: CASSVEWRATPYGYTF. The CDR3 DNA follows: TGTGCCAGCAGCGTAGAGTGGAGGGCGACCCCCTATGGCTACACCTTC. The chain uses TRBV9 and TRBJ1-2; D is ambiguous. With 0 bases removed from V and 4 bases from J, the gap between germline ends came to 16 bases. The CDR3 loop spans 16 amino acids. Germline values: CDR1 SGDLS, CDR2 YYNGEE.

This chain links TRBV18 with TRBJ1-1; a possible D gene is TRBD1 (6 bases). The germline V gene encodes CDR1 KGHSH and CDR2 LQKENI. V was clipped by 6 bases and J by 5 bases, with 13 bases between them. The CDR3 totals 13 residues. CDR3 sequence reads: CASSPRTDTEAFF. DNA for the CDR3: TGTGCCAGCTCGCCTAGGACAGATACTGAAGCTTTCTTT.